A selection of T cell receptor beta chains follows, all from one sample in a study of T-cell reconstitution after alpha-beta-depleted transplantation in children. TCRdb recomputed calls from the PCR reads with MiXCR, one row per CDR3 protein. The sample has about 350,000 distinct CDR3 sequences, roughly 14% seen once; the top ten hold around 4.5%. Sequences were derived from PBMCs, sampled from the stem cell graft. The receptors stem from a human donor who donated a stem cell graft to a child with Fanconi anemia. CDR3s include the opening cysteine and the closing phenylalanine or tryptophan. A D gene is named only where the DNA matches it firmly. Size is omitted from some rows. Given values are once, few, many or a class for expanded clones.

TRBJ2-1 TRBV10-2 TRBD2 - TGCGCCAGCAGTGAGTCAGGTTGGAGCGGGGGCAACCTCAATGAGCAGTTCTTC CASSESGWSGGNLNEQFF
TRBJ1-2 TRBV21-1 - - TGTGCCAGCAGCAAAGGGTCGAATAACTATGGCTACACCTTC CASSKGSNNYGYTF
TRBJ2-3 TRBV29-1 - - TGCAGCGTTGTCGAATTGGGGGAGCCAGATACGCAGTATTTT CSVVELGEPDTQYF
TRBJ1-1 TRBV2 - few TGTGCACTTCCGGGGGGACAGAACACTGAAGCTTTCTTT CALPGGQNTEAFF
TRBJ2-3 TRBV7-2 TRBD2 - TGTGCCAGCAGCCCCCGAGCGGGGGGTACAGATACGCAGTATTTT CASSPRAGGTDTQYF
TRBJ1-4 TRBV20-1 TRBD1 few TGCAGTGCTGGCCAGGGGGCGGCTAATGAAAAACTGTTTTTT CSAGQGAANEKLFF
TRBJ1-4 TRBV5-5 - few TGTGCCAGCAGCCTCGCCCCAACTAATGAAAAACTGTTTTTT CASSLAPTNEKLFF
TRBJ2-5 TRBV28 - many TGTGCCAGCAGTTTACAATGGGGAGAGACCCAGTACTTC CASSLQWGETQYF
TRBJ1-5 TRBV20-1 - many TGCAGTGCGGGGGACACGAATCAGCCCCAGCATTTT CSAGDTNQPQHF
TRBJ2-7 TRBV7-9 - many TGTGCCAGCAGCCCCGTGGGGGACCCTCCCTACGAGCAGTACTTC CASSPVGDPPYEQYF
TRBJ1-4 TRBV7-2 - - TGTGCCAGCAGTCCTCCCTCGGGGAGAGGCGAAAAACTGTTTTTT CASSPPSGRGEKLFF
TRBJ2-6 TRBV20-1 - - TGCAGTGCTAGAGATTCTGCTGGGGCCAACGTCCTGACTTTC CSARDSAGANVLTF
TRBJ1-3 TRBV4-2 - - TGTGCCAGCAGCCTAATACAGGGCGGTTCTGGAAACACCATATATTTT CASSLIQGGSGNTIYF